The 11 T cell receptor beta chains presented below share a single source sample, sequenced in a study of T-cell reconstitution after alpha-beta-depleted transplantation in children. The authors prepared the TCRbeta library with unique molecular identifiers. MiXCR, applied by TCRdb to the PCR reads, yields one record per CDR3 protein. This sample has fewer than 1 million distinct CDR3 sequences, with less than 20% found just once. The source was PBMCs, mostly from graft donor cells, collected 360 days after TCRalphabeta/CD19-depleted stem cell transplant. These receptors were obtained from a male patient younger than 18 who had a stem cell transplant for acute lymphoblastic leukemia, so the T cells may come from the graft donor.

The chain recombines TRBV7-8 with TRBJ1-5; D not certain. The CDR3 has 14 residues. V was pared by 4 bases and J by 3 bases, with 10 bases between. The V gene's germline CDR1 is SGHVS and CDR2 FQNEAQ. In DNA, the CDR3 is TGTGCCAGCAGCTCAAGGGTAAACAATCAGCCCCAGCATTTT. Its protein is CASSSRVNNQPQHF.

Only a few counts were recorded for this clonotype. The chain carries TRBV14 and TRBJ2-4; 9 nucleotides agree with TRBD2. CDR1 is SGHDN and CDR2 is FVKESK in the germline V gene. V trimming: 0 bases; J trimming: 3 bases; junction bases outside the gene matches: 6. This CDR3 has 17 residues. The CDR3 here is CASSQEILAGYKNIQYF. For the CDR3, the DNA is TGTGCCAGCAGCCAAGAAATCCTAGCGGGGTACAAAAACATTCAGTACTTC. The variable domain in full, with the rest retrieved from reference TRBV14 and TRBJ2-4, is EAGVTQFPSHSVIEKGQTVTLRCDPISGHDNLYWYRRVMGKEIKFLLHFVKESKQDESGMPNNRFLAERTGGTYSTLKVQPAELEDSGVYFCASSQEILAGYKNIQYFGAGTRLSVL.

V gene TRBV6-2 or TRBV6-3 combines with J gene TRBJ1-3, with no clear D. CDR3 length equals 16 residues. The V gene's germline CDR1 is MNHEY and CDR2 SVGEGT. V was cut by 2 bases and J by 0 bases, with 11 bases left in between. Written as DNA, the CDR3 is TGTGCCAGCAGTTACGGTCACGGACGCTCTGGAAACACCATATATTTT. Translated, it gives CASSYGHGRSGNTIYF.

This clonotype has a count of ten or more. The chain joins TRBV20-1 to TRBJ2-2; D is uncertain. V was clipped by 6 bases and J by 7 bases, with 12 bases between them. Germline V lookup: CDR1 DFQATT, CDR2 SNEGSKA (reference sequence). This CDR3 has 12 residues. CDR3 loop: CSAPGWGGELFF. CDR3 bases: TGCAGTGCCCCCGGGTGGGGCGGGGAGCTGTTTTTT.

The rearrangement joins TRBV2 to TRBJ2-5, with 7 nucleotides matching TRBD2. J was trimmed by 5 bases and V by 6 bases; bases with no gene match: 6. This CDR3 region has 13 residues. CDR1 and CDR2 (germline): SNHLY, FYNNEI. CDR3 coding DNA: TGTGCCAGCAGAGCCGGGGGGTGGGAGACCCAGTACTTC. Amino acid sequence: CASRAGGWETQYF.

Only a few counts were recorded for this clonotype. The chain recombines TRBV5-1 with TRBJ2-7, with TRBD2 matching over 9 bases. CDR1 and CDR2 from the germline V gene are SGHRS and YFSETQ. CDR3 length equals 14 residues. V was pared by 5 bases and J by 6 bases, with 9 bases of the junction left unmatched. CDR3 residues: CASSHSGLAIEQYF. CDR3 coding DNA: TGCGCCAGCAGTCATTCCGGACTAGCGATCGAGCAGTACTTC.

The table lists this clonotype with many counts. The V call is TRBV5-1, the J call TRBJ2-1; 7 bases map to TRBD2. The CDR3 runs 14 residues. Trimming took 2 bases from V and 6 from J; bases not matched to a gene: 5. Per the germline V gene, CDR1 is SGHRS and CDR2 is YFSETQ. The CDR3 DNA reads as TGCGCCAGCAGCTTCTTGGTAGCGGGCAATGAGCAGTTCTTC. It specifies CASSFLVAGNEQFF.

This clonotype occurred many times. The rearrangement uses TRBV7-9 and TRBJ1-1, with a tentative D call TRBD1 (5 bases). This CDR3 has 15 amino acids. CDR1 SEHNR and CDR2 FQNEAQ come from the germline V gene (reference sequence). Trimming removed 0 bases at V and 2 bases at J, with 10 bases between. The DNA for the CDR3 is TGTGCCAGCAGCTTAGCCGGACAAGCTAACACTGAAGCTTTCTTT. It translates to CASSLAGQANTEAFF.

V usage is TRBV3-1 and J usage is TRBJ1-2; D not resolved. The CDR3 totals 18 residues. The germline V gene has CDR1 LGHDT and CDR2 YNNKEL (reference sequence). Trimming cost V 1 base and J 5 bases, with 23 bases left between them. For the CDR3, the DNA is TGTGCCAGCAGCCAAGTTTCTGGGAGTTTAGGACCAAGGTATGGCTACACCTTC. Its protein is CASSQVSGSLGPRYGYTF.

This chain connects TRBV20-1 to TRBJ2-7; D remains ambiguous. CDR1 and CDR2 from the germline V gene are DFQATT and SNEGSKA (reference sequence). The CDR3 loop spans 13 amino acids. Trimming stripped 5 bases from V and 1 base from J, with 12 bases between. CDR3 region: CSADGALSYEQYF. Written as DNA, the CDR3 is TGCAGTGCTGACGGAGCGTTATCCTACGAGCAGTACTTC.

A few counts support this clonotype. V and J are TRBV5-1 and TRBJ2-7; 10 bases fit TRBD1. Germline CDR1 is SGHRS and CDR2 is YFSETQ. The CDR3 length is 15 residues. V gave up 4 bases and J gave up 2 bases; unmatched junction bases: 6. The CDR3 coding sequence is TGCGCCAGCAGCCACGGGACAGGGGTACCCTACGAGCAGTACTTC. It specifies CASSHGTGVPYEQYF.